This T cell receptor beta chain is from a study of beta chain features in type 1 diabetes. Turning to the study itself: In all, about 110 million sorted cells from all samples were analyzed.

The germline V gene encodes CDR1 SQVTM and CDR2 ANQGSEA. This CDR3 has 14 residues. The junction had 8 bases not matched to a gene; V was cut back by 3 bases and J by 4 bases. Investigators reverse transcribed all isolated RNA, so they sequenced expressed TCRB transcripts. Sequencing of naive, central memory and regulatory T cell samples gave an average of roughly 4 million reads. Sequencing was performed with immunoSEQ multiplex PCR; in TCRdb, only in-frame clones are kept and a portion is missing. In the table there are 350,000 or so clones, 20% of which are singletons. Points from the study as a whole: A closer apparent resemblance between naive, central memory and Treg TCRB repertoires was seen in patients than in healthy donors. People with Type 1 diabetes carried modestly yet significantly shorter TCRB CDR3s in all four CD4+ subsets.

In regard to this clone: Its target is not known.

Sequencing was carried out using naive CD4+ T cells from blood. The receptor comes from a woman between 18 and 29 years old in good health. The chain has TRBV29-1 and TRBJ1-2, with 7 bases fitting TRBD1. The CDR3 loop reads CSVDTGVGAYGYTF. The CDR3 DNA reads TGCAGCGTTGACACAGGGGTAGGGGCCTATGGCTACACCTTC.